The 18 T cell receptor beta chains given below trace back to one sample, sequenced in a study of blood T cell repertoires in COVID-19. Clones were read by immunoSEQ multiplex PCR, and TCRdb kept only the in-frame ones, dropping some. The repertoire holds 130,000 to 150,000 clones, with 84% as singletons. Sequenced input: peripheral blood. The receptors come from a woman in her 50s in a cohort sampled during active or convalescent COVID-19.

This clone was recorded only once. This chain links TRBV7-6 with TRBJ2-7; D possibly corresponds to TRBD1 (6 bases). Germline CDR1 reads SGHVS; CDR2 reads FNYEAQ. Deletions cut 2 bases from V and 5 bases from J, with 16 bases between. This CDR3 has 15 amino acids. The DNA for the CDR3 is TGTGCCAGCAGCTTAAATGGCAGGGGACCCAACGAGCAGTACTTC. Its translation is CASSLNGRGPNEQYF.

V and J are TRBV6-2 or TRBV6-3 and TRBJ2-1, with D hard to call. The CDR3 consists of 13 residues. The V and J ends lost 5 bases and 1 base respectively, with 6 bases between them. In germline, CDR1 is MNHEY, CDR2 SVGEGT. The CDR3 sequence is CASSVDSYNEQFF. The DNA for the CDR3 is TGTGCCAGCAGTGTAGATTCCTACAATGAGCAGTTCTTC.

About this clone itself: Additional DNA sequences in this sample encode the identical CDR3. The chain is built from TRBV19 and TRBJ2-2, with TRBD1 identical over 7 bases. CDR3 length equals 14 residues. V gave up 6 bases and J gave up 2 bases; unmatched junction bases: 3. Looked up from germline, CDR1 is LNHDA and CDR2 is SQIVND (reference sequence). The CDR3 reads CASRDRTNTGELFF. For the CDR3, the DNA is TGTGCCAGTAGGGACAGGACTAACACCGGGGAGCTGTTTTTT.

This chain uses TRBV19 with TRBJ2-7, with D possibly TRBD1 on 8 matching bases. Germline V gives CDR1 LNHDA, CDR2 SQIVND (reference sequence). With 4 bases removed from V and 0 bases from J, the gap between germline ends came to 16 bases. This CDR3 is 16 amino acids long. DNA for the CDR3: TGTGCCAGTAGTAACAGGGGGGGCCTGAACTCCTACGAGCAGTACTTC. Amino acid sequence: CASSNRGGLNSYEQYF. The full variable domain, its missing parts supplied by reference TRBV19 and TRBJ2-7, is DGGITQSPKYLFRKEGQNVTLSCEQNLNHDAMYWYRQDPGQGLRLIYYSQIVNDFQKGDIAEGYSVSREKKESFPLTVTSAQKNPTAFYLCASSNRGGLNSYEQYFGPGTRLTVT.

This clone occurred a few times. This sequence joins TRBV29-1 and TRBJ2-7; the match to TRBD1 covers 7 bases. CDR1 is SQVTM, CDR2 ANQGSEA, per germline. This CDR3 has 15 residues. The V gene end was trimmed by 1 base and the J gene end by 3 bases; junction bases not matched to a gene: 9. The CDR3 DNA follows: TGCAGCGTTGAAGGACAGGGCAACGTTGACTACGAGCAGTACTTC. It is translated as CSVEGQGNVDYEQYF.

This rearrangement joins TRBV6-5 to TRBJ2-5, with 10 positions matching TRBD2. Trimming at V came to 7 bases and at J to 5 bases, leaving 10 bases not matched to a gene. The germline V gene encodes CDR1 MNHEY and CDR2 SVGAGI. The CDR3 covers 15 residues. The CDR3 DNA reads TGTGCCAGCACCTGGCTAGCGGGGGAAGGGGAGACCCAGTACTTC. Encoded protein: CASTWLAGEGETQYF.

The chain has TRBV2 and TRBJ1-2, with a tentative D call TRBD1 (5 bases). V was cut by 6 bases and J by 4 bases, with 12 bases left in between. Germline values: CDR1 SNHLY, CDR2 FYNNEI. The CDR3 contains 13 residues. Here the CDR3 reads CASRIGGTYGYTF. DNA of the CDR3: TGTGCCAGCAGGATTGGGGGGACCTATGGCTACACCTTC.

There are a few counts of this clone. The same CDR3 also results from other DNA sequences found in this sample. CDR3 sequence reads: CASSLGSSGNTIYF. The CDR3, as DNA: TGCGCCAGCAGCTTGGGGAGCTCTGGAAACACCATATATTTT. The chain has TRBV5-1 and TRBJ1-3; D is unresolved. The CDR3 runs 14 residues. The germline V gene has CDR1 SGHRS and CDR2 YFSETQ. V lost 0 bases, J lost 0 bases, and 4 bases lay in between. The whole variable domain, filled in from reference TRBV5-1 and TRBJ1-3, reads KAGVTQTPRYLIKTRGQQVTLSCSPISGHRSVSWYQQTPGQGLQFLFEYFSETQRNKGNFPGRFSGRQFSNSRSEMNVSTLELGDSALYLCASSLGSSGNTIYFGEGSWLTVV.

The sample holds a few counts of this clone. The chain recombines TRBV11-1 with TRBJ1-4; the match to TRBD1 covers 10 bases. Germline V gene sequence: CDR1 SGHAT, CDR2 FQDESV (reference sequence). The V and J ends lost 5 bases and 7 bases, in that order; junction bases with no gene match: 4. The CDR3 has 14 residues. CDR3 in amino acids: CASSRGQGIEKLFF. CDR3 nucleotide sequence: TGTGCCAGCAGCCGGGGACAGGGGATTGAAAAACTGTTTTTT.

V gene TRBV10-3 combines with J gene TRBJ2-7, with D possibly TRBD1 on 6 matching bases. Looked up from germline, CDR1 is ENHRY and CDR2 is SYGVKD. V was trimmed by 3 bases and J by 3 bases, leaving 15 bases between them. The CDR3 consists of 15 residues. DNA of the CDR3: TGTGCCATCAGTGATCAGGGGACGGGCCACTACGAGCAGTACTTC. This sequence encodes CAISDQGTGHYEQYF.

The V call is TRBV12-3 or TRBV12-4, the J call TRBJ2-6; D is undetermined. CDR3 length equals 13 residues. V shed 6 bases and J shed 4 bases, with 7 bases lying between them. The CDR3 bases are TGTGCCAGCAGCGTCTCCGGGGCCAACGTCCTGACTTTC. Protein: CASSVSGANVLTF.

V usage is TRBV5-5 and J usage is TRBJ1-1; tentative D call: TRBD1 (5 bases). The CDR3 loop spans 13 amino acids. Germline V CDR1 and CDR2: SGHKS, YYEKEE (reference sequence). V was clipped by 2 bases and J by 6 bases, with 11 bases between them. This CDR3 reads CASSFGGIPEAFF. The CDR3 DNA follows: TGTGCCAGCAGCTTCGGGGGGATCCCTGAAGCTTTCTTT.

The chain uses TRBV4-2 and TRBJ2-1; 9 bases are a match to TRBD2. With V trimmed by 4 bases and J by 3 bases, 10 bases remained unmatched. CDR1 and CDR2 (germline): LGHNA, YNFKEQ. The CDR3 spans 17 residues. The DNA of the CDR3 is TGTGCCAGCAGCCCAGAGACATCAGCGGGGGGCTACAATGAGCAGTTCTTC. As protein: CASSPETSAGGYNEQFF.

This rearrangement joins TRBV6-2 or TRBV6-3 to TRBJ1-5; D may be TRBD1 (6 bases). Germline CDR1 MNHEY, CDR2 SVGEGT. The V gene lost 5 bases and the J gene lost 3 bases, with 20 bases spanning the gap. CDR3 length: 17 amino acids. The CDR3 DNA reads TGTGCCAGCAGTAGAATTAGTCGACAGGCTTCCAATCAGCCCCAGCATTTT. Translated: CASSRISRQASNQPQHF.

The chain combines TRBV7-9 with TRBJ2-5; no definite D call. This CDR3 spans 13 amino acids. The germline V gene has CDR1 SEHNR and CDR2 FQNEAQ (reference sequence). Trimming took off 1 base at V and 1 base at J, with 4 bases between the two ends. CDR3 bases: TGTGCCAGCAGCTTAGGCAGCCAAGAGACCCAGTACTTC. Amino acid sequence: CASSLGSQETQYF.

This chain links TRBV23-1 with TRBJ2-3; 8 nucleotides align to TRBD2. TRBV23-1 is filed as an ORF, its function uncertain. V lost 8 bases to trimming and J lost 2 bases; unmatched junction nucleotides: 6. The CDR3 totals 14 residues. The CDR3 loop reads CASAAGGPTDTQYF. The CDR3 DNA sequence: TGCGCCAGCGCCGCGGGGGGCCCCACAGATACGCAGTATTTT.

This chain uses TRBV19 with TRBJ2-1; no firm D call. Trimming left V 4 bases short and J 16 bases short, with 14 bases between. The CDR3 contains 11 residues. Looked up from germline, CDR1 is LNHDA and CDR2 is SQIVND (reference sequence). The CDR3 nucleotides are TGTGCCAGTAGTAACGAGAGGTATCTCTTCTTC. Protein sequence: CASSNERYLFF. The full variable domain, with the rest looked up from reference TRBV19 and TRBJ2-1, is DGGITQSPKYLFRKEGQNVTLSCEQNLNHDAMYWYRQDPGQGLRLIYYSQIVNDFQKGDIAEGYSVSREKKESFPLTVTSAQKNPTAFYLCASSNERYLFFGPGTRLTVL.

Written as DNA, the CDR3 is TGCGCCAGCAGACCACCAACTAGCGGGCAGACAGATACGCAGTATTTT. As protein: CASRPPTSGQTDTQYF. J is TRBJ2-3 and V is TRBV5-1; TRBD2 matches 9 bases. This CDR3 has 16 amino acids. The germline CDR1 and CDR2 sequences are SGHRS and YFSETQ. The V and J ends lost 5 bases and 3 bases, in that order; junction bases with no gene match: 10. The full variable domain, in which reference TRBV5-1 and TRBJ2-3 provide the parts outside the CDR3, is KAGVTQTPRYLIKTRGQQVTLSCSPISGHRSVSWYQQTPGQGLQFLFEYFSETQRNKGNFPGRFSGRQFSNSRSEMNVSTLELGDSALYLCASRPPTSGQTDTQYFGPGTRLTVL.